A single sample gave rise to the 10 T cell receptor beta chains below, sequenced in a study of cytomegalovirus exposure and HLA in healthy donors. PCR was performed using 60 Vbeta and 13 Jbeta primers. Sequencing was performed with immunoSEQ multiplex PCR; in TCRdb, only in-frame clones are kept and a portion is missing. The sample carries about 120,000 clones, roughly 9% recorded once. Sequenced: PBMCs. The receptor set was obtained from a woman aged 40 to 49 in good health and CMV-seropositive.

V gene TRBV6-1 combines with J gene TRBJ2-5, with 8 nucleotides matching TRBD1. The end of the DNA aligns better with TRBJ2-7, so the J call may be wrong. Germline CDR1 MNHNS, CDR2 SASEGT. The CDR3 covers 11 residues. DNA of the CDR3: TGTGCCAGCGGACAGGGCTACGAGCAGTACTTC. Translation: CASGQGYEQYF.

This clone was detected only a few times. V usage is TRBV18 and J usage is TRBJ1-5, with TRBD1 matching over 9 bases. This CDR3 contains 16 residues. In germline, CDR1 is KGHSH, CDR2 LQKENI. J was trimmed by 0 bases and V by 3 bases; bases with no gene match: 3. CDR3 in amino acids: CASSPETGGSNQPQHF. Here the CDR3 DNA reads TGTGCCAGCTCACCCGAGACAGGGGGTAGCAATCAGCCCCAGCATTTT.

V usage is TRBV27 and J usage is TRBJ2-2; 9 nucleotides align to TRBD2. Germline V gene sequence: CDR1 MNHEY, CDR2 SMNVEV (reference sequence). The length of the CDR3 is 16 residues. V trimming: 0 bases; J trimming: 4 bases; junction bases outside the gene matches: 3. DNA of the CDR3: TGTGCCAGCAGTTTATCGTGGCGGGGGGGCACCGGGGAGCTGTTTTTT. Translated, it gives CASSLSWRGGTGELFF.

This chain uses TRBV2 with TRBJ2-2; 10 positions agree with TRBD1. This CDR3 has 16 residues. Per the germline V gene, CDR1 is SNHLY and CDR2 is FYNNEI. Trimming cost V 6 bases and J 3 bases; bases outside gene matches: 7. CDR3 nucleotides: TGTGCCAGCAGCTTCGACAGGGGGCGAGACACCGGGGAGCTGTTTTTT. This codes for CASSFDRGRDTGELFF.

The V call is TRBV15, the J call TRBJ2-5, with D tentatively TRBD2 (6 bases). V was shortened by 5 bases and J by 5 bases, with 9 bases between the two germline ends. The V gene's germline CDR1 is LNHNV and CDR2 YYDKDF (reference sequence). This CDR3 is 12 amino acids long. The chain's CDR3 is CATSQEGETQYF. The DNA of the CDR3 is TGTGCCACCAGCCAGGAGGGGGAGACCCAGTACTTC.

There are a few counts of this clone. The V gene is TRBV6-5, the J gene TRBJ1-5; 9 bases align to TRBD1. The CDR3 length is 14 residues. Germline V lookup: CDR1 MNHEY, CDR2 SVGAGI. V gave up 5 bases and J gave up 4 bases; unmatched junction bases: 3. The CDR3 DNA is TGTGCCAGCAGTCAGGACAGGGGTAATCAGCCCCAGCATTTT. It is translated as CASSQDRGNQPQHF.

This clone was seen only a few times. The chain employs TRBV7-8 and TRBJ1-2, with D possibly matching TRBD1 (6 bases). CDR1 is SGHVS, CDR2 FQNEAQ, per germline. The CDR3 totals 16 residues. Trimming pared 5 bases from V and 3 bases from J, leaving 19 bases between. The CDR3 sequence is CASSLPVQGKDYGYTF. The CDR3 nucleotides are TGTGCCAGCAGCCTGCCTGTCCAGGGGAAGGACTATGGCTACACCTTC.

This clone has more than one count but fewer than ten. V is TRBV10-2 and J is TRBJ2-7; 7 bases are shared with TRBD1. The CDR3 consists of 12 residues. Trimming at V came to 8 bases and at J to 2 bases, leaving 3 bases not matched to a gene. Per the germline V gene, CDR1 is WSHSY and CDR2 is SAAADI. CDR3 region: CASLGQTYEQYF. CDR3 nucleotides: TGCGCCAGCCTGGGACAGACCTACGAGCAGTACTTC.

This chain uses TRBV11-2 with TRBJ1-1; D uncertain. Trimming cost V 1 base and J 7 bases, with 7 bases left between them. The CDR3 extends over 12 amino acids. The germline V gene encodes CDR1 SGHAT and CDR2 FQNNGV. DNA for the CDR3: TGTGCCAGCAGCTTAGGGCGGTATGAAGCTTTCTTT. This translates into CASSLGRYEAFF.

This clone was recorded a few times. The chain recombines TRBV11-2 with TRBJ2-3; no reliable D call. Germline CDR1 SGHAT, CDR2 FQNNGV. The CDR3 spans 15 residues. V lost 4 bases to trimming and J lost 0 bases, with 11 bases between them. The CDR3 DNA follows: TGTGCCAGCAGCTCTGGCTCGTTTAGCACAGATACGCAGTATTTT. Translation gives CASSSGSFSTDTQYF.